This T cell receptor beta chain is drawn from a study of blood T cell repertoires in COVID-19. A Seattle source enrolled patients during active infection and followed them longitudinally. The length of the CDR3 is 15 residues. With V trimmed by 5 bases and J by 4 bases, 5 bases remained unmatched. Germline V gives CDR1 SNHLY, CDR2 FYNNEI. Assay used: immunoSEQ multiplex PCR; TCRdb lists only in-frame clones, some missing. The data show nearly 110,000 clones, over 65% seen once. The chain recombines TRBV2 with TRBJ2-2; 9 nucleotides line up with TRBD1. Source material: peripheral blood. This TCR derives from a man at least 80 years old with COVID-19, enrolled during active disease. DNA for the CDR3: TGTGCCAGCAGTAAGGGACAGGGTATCACCGGGGAGCTGTTTTTT. Translated, it gives CASSKGQGITGELFF. The whole variable domain, filled in from reference TRBV2 and TRBJ2-2, reads EPEVTQTPSHQVTQMGQEVILRCVPISNHLYFYWYRQILGQKVEFLVSFYNNEISEKSEIFDDQFSVERPDGSNFTLKIRSTKLEDSAMYFCASSKGQGITGELFFGEGSRLTVL.